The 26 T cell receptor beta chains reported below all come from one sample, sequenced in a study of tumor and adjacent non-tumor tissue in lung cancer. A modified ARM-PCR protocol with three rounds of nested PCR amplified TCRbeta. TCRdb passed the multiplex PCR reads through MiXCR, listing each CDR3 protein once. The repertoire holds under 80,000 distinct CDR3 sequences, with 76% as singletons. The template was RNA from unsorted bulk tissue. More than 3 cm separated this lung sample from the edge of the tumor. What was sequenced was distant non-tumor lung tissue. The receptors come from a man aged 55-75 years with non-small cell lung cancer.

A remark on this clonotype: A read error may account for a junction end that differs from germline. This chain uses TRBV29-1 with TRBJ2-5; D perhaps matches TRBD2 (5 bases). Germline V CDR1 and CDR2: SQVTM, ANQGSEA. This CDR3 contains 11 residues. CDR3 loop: CSVRVVGTQYF. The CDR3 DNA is TGTAGCGTTCGGGTCGTAGGGACCCAGTACTTC.

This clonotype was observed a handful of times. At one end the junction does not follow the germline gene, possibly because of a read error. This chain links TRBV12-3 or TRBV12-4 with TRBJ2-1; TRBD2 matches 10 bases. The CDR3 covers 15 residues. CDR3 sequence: CASTPGLAWGHEQFF. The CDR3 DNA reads TGTGCCAGCACCCCGGGACTAGCGTGGGGGCATGAGCAATTCTTC.

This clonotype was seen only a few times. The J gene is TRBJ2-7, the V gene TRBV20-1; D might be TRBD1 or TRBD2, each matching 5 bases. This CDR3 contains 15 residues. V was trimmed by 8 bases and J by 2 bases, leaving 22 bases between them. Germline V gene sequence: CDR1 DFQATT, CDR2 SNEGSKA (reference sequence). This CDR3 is CSTPGDVLAPYEQYF. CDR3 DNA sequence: TGCAGTACTCCCGGGGACGTTCTTGCCCCCTACGAGCAGTACTTC.

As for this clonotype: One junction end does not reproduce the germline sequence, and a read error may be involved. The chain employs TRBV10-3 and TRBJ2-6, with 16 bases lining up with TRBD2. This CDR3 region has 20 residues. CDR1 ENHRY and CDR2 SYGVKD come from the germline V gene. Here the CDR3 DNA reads TGTGCCATCAGTGGACGTGGGACTAGCGGGAGGGACTCTAGGGCCAACGTCCTGACTTTC. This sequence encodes CAISGRGTSGRDSRANVLTF.

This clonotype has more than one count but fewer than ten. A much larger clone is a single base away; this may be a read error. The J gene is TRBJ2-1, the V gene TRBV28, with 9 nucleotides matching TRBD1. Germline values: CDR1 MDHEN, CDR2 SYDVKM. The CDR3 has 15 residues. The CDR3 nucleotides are TGTGCCTGCAGTCCTCCGACAGGGGGATACAATGAGCAGTTCTTC. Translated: CACSPPTGGYNEQFF.

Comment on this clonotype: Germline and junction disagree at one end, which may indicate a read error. The CDR3 DNA sequence: TGTGCCAGCAACTTACTATCCGGGAGGCCCTACGAGCAGTACTTC. Amino acids: CASNLLSGRPYEQYF. This chain joins TRBV7-9 and TRBJ2-7; 7 bases are shared with TRBD2. Germline V lookup: CDR1 SEHNR, CDR2 FQNEAQ (reference sequence). CDR3 length equals 15 residues.

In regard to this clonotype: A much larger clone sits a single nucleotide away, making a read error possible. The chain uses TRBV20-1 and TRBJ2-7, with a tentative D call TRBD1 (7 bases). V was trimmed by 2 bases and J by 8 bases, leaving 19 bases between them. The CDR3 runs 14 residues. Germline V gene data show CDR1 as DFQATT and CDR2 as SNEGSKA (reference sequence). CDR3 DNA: TGCAGTGCTAGATTGGTCAGGGGGGAATCCAAGCAGTACTTC. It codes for CSARLVRGESKQYF.

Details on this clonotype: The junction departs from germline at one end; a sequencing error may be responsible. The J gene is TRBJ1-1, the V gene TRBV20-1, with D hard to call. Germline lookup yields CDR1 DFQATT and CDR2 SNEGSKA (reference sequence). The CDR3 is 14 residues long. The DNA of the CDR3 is TGCAGTGCTGGAGAGTCGACGACGAACACTGAAGCTTTCTTT. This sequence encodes CSAGESTTNTEAFF.

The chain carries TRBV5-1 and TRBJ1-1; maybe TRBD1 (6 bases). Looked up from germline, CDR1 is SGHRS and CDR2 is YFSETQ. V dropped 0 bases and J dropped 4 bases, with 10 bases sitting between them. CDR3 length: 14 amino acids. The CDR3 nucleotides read TGCGCCAGCAGCTTGGGGGGGGCCGGCACTGAAGCTTTCTTT. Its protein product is CASSLGGAGTEAFF. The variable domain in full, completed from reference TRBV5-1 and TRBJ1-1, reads KAGVTQTPRYLIKTRGQQVTLSCSPISGHRSVSWYQQTPGQGLQFLFEYFSETQRNKGNFPGRFSGRQFSNSRSEMNVSTLELGDSALYLCASSLGGAGTEAFFGQGTRLTVV.

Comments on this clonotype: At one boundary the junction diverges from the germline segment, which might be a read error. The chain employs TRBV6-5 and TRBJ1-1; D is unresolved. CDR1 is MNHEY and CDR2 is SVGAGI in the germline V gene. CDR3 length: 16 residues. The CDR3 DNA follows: TGTGCCAGCAGTCACTACCTGTGGGCTATGAACACTGAAGTTTTCTTT. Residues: CASSHYLWAMNTEVFF.

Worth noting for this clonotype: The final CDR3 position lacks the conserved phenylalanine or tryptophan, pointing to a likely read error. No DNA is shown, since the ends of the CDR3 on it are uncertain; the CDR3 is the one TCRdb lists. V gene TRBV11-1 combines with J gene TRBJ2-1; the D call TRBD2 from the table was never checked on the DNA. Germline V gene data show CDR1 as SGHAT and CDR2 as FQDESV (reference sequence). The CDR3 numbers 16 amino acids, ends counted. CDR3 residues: CVSSPGTRGGYNERFL.

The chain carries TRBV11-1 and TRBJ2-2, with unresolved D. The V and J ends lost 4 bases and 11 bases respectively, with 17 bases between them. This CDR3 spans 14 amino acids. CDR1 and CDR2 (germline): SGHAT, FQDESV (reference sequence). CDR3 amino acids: CASSYSSGIGELFF. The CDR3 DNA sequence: TGTGCCAGCAGCTACAGTAGTGGCATCGGTGAGCTGTTTTTT.

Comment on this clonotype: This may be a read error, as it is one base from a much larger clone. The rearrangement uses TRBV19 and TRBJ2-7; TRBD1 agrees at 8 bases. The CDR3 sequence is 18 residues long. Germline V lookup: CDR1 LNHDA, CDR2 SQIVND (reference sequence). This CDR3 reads CTSSMGRGQGALSYEQYF. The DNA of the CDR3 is TGTACCAGTAGTATGGGAAGGGGGCAGGGGGCCCTATCCTACGAGCAGTACTTC.

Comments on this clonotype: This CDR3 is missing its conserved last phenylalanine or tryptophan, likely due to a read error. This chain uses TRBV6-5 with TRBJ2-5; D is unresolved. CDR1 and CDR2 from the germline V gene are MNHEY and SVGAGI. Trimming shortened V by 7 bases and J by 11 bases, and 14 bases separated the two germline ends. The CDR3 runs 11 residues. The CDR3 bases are TGTGCCAGCATAGACACGTTGGCTCAGTACTCC. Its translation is CASIDTLAQYS.

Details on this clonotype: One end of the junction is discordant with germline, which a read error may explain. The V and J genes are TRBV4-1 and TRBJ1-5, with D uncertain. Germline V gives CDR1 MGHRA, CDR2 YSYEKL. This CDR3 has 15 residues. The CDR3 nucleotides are TGCGCCAGTAGCCTTTTCATGGCTGTTAATCATCCCCAGCATTTT. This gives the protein CASSLFMAVNHPQHF.

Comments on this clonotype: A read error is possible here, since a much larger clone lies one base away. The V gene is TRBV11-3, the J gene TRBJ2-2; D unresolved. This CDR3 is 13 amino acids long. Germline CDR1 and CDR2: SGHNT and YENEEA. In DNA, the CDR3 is TGTGCCAACAGCTCCTTTTCCACCGGGGAGCTGTTTTTT. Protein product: CANSSFSTGELFF.

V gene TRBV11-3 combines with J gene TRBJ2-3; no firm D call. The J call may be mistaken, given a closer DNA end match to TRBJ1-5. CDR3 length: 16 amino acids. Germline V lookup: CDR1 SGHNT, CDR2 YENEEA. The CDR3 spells CASNYGLADSTDRQHF. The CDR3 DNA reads TGTGCCAGCAACTACGGGCTAGCAGATAGCACAGATAGGCAGCATTTT.

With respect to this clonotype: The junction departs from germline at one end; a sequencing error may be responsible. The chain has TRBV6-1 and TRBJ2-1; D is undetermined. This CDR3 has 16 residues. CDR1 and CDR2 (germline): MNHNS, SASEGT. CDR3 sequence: CASSGKAASFYNDQFF. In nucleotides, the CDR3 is TGTGCCAGCAGTGGAAAGGCAGCCAGCTTCTACAATGACCAGTTCTTC.

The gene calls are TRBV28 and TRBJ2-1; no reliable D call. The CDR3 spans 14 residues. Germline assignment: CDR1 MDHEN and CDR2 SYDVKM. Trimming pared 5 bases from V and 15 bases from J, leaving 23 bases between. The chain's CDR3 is CASSPSGAYNKRFF. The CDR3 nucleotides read TGTGCCAGCAGTCCTAGTGGTGCCTACAATAAGCGGTTCTTC.

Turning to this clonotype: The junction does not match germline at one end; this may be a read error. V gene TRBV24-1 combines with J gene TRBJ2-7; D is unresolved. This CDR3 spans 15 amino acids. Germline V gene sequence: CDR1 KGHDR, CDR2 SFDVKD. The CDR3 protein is CATSDGSLIIQEQYF. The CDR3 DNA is TGTGCCACCAGTGACGGCTCGCTGATAATCCAGGAGCAATACTTC.

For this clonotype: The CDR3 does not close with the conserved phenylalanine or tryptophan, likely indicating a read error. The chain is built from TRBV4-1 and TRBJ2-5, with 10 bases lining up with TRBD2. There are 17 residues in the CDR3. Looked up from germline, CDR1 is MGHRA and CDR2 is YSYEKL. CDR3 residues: CVSSQVTSGIRQETQYL. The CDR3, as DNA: TGCGTCAGCAGCCAAGTAACTAGCGGGATTAGGCAAGAGACCCAGTACCTC.

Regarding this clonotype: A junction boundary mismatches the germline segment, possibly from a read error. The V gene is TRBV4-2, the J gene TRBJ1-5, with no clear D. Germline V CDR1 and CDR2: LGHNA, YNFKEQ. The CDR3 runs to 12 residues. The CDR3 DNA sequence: TGTACCAGCAGCCAAGGCAATCAGCCCGAGCATTTT. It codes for CTSSQGNQPEHF.

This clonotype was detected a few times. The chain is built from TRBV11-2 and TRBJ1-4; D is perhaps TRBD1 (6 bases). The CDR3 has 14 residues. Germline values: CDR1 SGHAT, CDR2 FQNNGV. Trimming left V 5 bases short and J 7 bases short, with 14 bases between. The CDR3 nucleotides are TGTGCCAGCAGCCGAGGACAGTCTGGTGAAAAACTGTTTTTT. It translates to CASSRGQSGEKLFF.

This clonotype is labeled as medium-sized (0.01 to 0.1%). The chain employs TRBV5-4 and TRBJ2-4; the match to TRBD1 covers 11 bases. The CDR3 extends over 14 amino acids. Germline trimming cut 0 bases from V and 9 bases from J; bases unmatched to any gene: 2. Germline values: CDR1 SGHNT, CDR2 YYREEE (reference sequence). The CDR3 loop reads CASSLAGTGGIQYF. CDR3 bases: TGTGCCAGCAGCTTGGCCGGGACAGGGGGCATTCAGTACTTC.

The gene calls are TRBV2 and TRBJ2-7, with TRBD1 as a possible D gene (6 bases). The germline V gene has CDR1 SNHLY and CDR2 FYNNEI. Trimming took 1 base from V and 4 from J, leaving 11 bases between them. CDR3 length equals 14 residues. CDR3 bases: TGTGCCAGCAGTGAAGTACAGGGTGCGTACGAGCAGTACTTC. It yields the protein CASSEVQGAYEQYF.

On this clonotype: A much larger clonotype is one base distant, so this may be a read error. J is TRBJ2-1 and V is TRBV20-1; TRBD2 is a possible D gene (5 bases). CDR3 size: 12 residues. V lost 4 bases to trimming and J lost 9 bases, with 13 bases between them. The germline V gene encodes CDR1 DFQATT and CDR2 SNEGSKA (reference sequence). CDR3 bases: TGCAGTGCTACGGTACTAGGAGGTGAGCAGTTCTTC. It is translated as CSATVLGGEQFF.